These T cell receptor beta chains were read from a single sample in a study of blood T cell repertoires in COVID-19. TCRdb's table, derived via immunoSEQ multiplex PCR, lists solely in-frame clones and lacks some. This sample has over 200,000 clones, with about 83% found just once. What was sequenced was peripheral blood. These receptor sequences come from a woman aged 25 to 39 with COVID-19, enrolled during active disease. Both conserved end residues are part of each CDR3. The order of the fields is V gene, J gene, D gene, clone size, CDR3 DNA, CDR3 protein. A D gene is named only where the DNA matches it firmly. Size is omitted from some rows. Given values are once, few, many or a class for expanded clones.

TRBV3-1/TRBV3-2	TRBJ1-1	.	.	TGTGCCAGCAGCCAAGATCAACCGGGAGGAGGGACTGAAGCTTTCTTT	CASSQDQPGGGTEAFF
TRBV7-9	TRBJ1-2	.	.	TGTGCCAGCAGCCCAGGGACACCTGAACGCTATGGCTACACCTTC	CASSPGTPERYGYTF
TRBV6-5	TRBJ1-4	.	.	TGTGCCAGCAGTTACTCGACAGGCAATGAAAAACTGTTTTTT	CASSYSTGNEKLFF
TRBV5-1	TRBJ2-3	.	.	TGCGCCAGCAGCTCCAACACAGATACGCAGTATTTT	CASSSNTDTQYF
TRBV13	TRBJ1-3	.	.	TGTGCCAGCAGCTTATCAGGGGCGAACACCATATATTTT	CASSLSGANTIYF
TRBV20-1	TRBJ2-1	.	.	TGCAGTGCTAGTAGGGGGAGCTCCTACAATGAGCAGTTCTTC	CSASRGSSYNEQFF
TRBV28	TRBJ2-5	TRBD1	once	TGTGCCAGCAGTTTTAGGGGGCCCCTCGAGGCCCAGTACTTC	CASSFRGPLEAQYF
TRBV6-5	TRBJ2-1	.	.	TGTGCCAGCAGTTACTCGATGCAGGGTCCAAGGGTTGAGCAGTTCTTC	CASSYSMQGPRVEQFF
TRBV6-4	TRBJ2-5	TRBD1	.	TGTGCCAGCAGCGAAGGACAGGGGGGCCAAGAGACCCAGTACTTC	CASSEGQGGQETQYF
TRBV11-2	TRBJ2-1	.	.	TGTGCCAGCAGTTTACGCGGGTTCTCCTACAATGAGCAGTTCTTC	CASSLRGFSYNEQFF
TRBV11-2	TRBJ2-7	TRBD1	.	TGTGCCAGCAGCTTGGAAGGACCCTACAGGGGTAACGAGCAGTACTTC	CASSLEGPYRGNEQYF